This TCR beta chain was found in a study of shared clonotypes between healthy human individuals. The wider study: Per-donor plates numbered three CD4 naive, three CD4 memory, two CD8 naive and one CD8 memory. General study results and limits: Enrolling few donors narrowed the genetic and exposure-history diversity that was represented. In contrast to clonotypes shared by all four donors, non-shared clonotypes had lower generation probabilities.

V was pared by 5 bases and J by 5 bases, with 16 bases between. Per the germline V gene, CDR1 is SGHNT and CDR2 is YENEEA. This CDR3 spans 15 amino acids. This clone was seen just once. The target antigen is unknown. For each subset, genomic DNA was distributed in equal portions over several immunoSEQ plates. TCRdb's copy holds only in-frame clones and misses some; the assay was immunoSEQ multiplex PCR. The repertoire has 1.5 million to 1.9 million clones, 98% of them found once; the top ten carry about 0.42%. This TCR derives from a man between 25 and 39 years old in good health. This chain uses TRBV11-3 with TRBJ2-1, with D possibly matching TRBD1 (6 bases). Sequenced: naive CD4+ T cells sorted from blood. Subset noted: CD45RA+ positively selected. CDR3 DNA sequence: TGTGCCAGCAGCCTAAGGGCCACAGGGCACAATGAGCAGTTCTTC. It is translated as CASSLRATGHNEQFF. The variable domain in full, completed from reference TRBV11-3 and TRBJ2-1, reads EAGVVQSPRYKIIEKKQPVAFWCNPISGHNTLYWYLQNLGQGPELLIRYENEEAVDDSQLPKDRFSAERLKGVDSTLKIQPAELGDSAVYLCASSLRATGHNEQFFGPGTRLTVL.